The clone carrying this T cell receptor (beta chain) turned up a few times. In the study's own analysis: It was from reference gene primer amplification that nucleated cell counts were estimated. Using immunoSEQ multiplex PCR, the repertoire was profiled, and TCRdb retains in-frame clones only, with some absent. The DNA was the basis for D and trimming; V, J and clone size are from that table. The sample lists some 110,000 clones, about 80% occurring once. The CDR3 contains 14 residues. Germline V gene data show CDR1 as MRHNA and CDR2 as SNTAGT. J gave up 4 bases and V 3 bases, and 4 bases lay outside the gene matches. The record originates from a study of blood T cell repertoires in COVID-19. Study details: Acute and convalescent COVID-19 samples came from the United States, Italy and Spain. T cells, B-cell-depleted T cells, or PBMCs provided the cDNA or gDNA that served as material.

V usage is TRBV6-4 and J usage is TRBJ1-1; 8 bases line up with TRBD1. The source material was peripheral blood. The sequence was obtained from a man aged 70-80 years with acute or convalescent COVID-19. CDR3 in amino acids: CASSERTGSTEAFF. Written as DNA, the CDR3 is TGTGCCAGCAGTGAACGGACAGGGAGCACTGAAGCTTTCTTT.